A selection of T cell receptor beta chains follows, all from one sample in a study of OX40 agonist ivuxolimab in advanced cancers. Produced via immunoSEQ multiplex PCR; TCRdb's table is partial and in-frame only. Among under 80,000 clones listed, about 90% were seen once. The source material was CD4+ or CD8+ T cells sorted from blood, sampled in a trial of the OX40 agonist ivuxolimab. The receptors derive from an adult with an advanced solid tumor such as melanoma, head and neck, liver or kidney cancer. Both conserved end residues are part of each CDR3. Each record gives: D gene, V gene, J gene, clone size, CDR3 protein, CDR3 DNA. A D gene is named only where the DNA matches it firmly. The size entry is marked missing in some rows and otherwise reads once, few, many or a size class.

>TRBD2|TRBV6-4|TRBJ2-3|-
CASSDEVSGSYDTQYF
TGTGCCAGCAGTGACGAGGTTAGCGGGAGCTATGATACGCAGTATTTT
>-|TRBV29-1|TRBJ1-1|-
CSVEAVGTLMNTEAFF
TGCAGCGTTGAAGCGGTCGGGACACTCATGAACACTGAAGCTTTCTTT
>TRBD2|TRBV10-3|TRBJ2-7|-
CATVAGGYEQYF
TGTGCCACAGTAGCGGGGGGGTACGAGCAGTACTTC
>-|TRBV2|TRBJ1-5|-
CASSAAPSRPQHF
TGTGCCAGCAGTGCAGCCCCCAGTCGACCCCAGCATTTT
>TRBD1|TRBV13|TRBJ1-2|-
CASGSGTENYGYTF
TGTGCCAGCGGTTCCGGGACAGAGAACTATGGCTACACCTTC
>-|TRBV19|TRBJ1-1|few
CASSIGGDYTEAFF
TGTGCCAGTAGTATAGGAGGGGACTACACTGAAGCTTTCTTT
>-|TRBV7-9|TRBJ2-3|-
CASSQDSASDTQYF
TGTGCCAGCAGCCAGGACTCCGCTTCGGATACGCAGTATTTT
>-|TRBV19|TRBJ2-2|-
CASTLHSNTGELFF
TGTGCCAGTACTCTCCACTCGAACACCGGGGAGCTGTTTTTT
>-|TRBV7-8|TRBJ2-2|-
CASAPMSGTGELFF
TGTGCCAGCGCCCCAATGTCGGGTACCGGGGAGCTGTTTTTT
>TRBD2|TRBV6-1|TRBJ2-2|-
CASSGVVGSGRFTGELFF
TGTGCCAGCAGTGGGGTGGTTGGTAGCGGGAGGTTCACCGGGGAGCTGTTTTTT
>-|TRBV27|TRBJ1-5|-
CASSRSFNQPQHF
TGTGCCAGCAGTCGCAGTTTCAATCAGCCCCAGCATTTT
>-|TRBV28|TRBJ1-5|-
CASSLLVQNNQPQHF
TGTGCCAGCAGTTTATTGGTACAAAATAATCAGCCCCAGCATTTT
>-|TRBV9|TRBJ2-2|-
CASSRLGAYTGELFF
TGTGCCAGCAGCCGTCTTGGTGCTTACACCGGGGAGCTGTTTTTT
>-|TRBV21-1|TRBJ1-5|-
CASSKVEGNQPQHF
TGTGCCAGCAGCAAGGTTGAGGGCAATCAGCCCCAGCATTTT
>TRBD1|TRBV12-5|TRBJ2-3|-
CASGKGQGGSMDTQYF
TGTGCTAGTGGTAAGGGACAGGGAGGGAGTATGGATACGCAGTATTTT
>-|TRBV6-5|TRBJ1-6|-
CASSRSPADSPLHF
TGTGCCAGCAGCCGCAGCCCAGCGGATTCACCCCTCCACTTT
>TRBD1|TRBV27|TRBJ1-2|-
CASRPDRGRYGYTF
TGTGCCAGCAGACCGGACAGGGGGAGGTATGGCTACACCTTC
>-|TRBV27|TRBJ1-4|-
CASSRQFNEKLFF
TGTGCCAGCAGTCGTCAATTTAATGAAAAACTGTTTTTT
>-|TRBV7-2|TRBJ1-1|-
CASSLGLGGGRTEAFF
TGTGCCAGCAGCTTAGGTTTAGGGGGGGGGAGGACTGAAGCTTTCTTT
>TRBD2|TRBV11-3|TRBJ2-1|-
CASSSRAGGSYNEQFF
TGTGCCAGCAGCTCCCGGGCGGGGGGCTCCTACAATGAGCAGTTCTTC
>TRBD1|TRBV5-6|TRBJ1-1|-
CASSRQGEAFF
TGTGCCAGCAGCCGACAGGGCGAAGCTTTCTTT
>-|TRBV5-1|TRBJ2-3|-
CASARASDTQYF
TGCGCCAGCGCCAGGGCGTCGGATACGCAGTATTTT
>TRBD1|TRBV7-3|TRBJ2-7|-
CASSPWTGGIVSYEQYF
TGTGCCAGCAGCCCCTGGACAGGGGGGATTGTAAGCTACGAGCAGTACTTC
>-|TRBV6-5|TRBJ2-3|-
CASSYWQGGTDTQYF
TGTGCCAGCAGTTACTGGCAGGGCGGTACAGATACGCAGTATTTT
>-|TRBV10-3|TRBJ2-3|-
CAISESIGAADTQYF
TGTGCCATCAGTGAGTCCATAGGTGCGGCAGATACGCAGTATTTT
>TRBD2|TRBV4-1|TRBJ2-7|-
CASSQPRLTSGRAVYEQYF
TGCGCCAGCAGCCAACCGAGGTTGACTAGCGGGAGGGCCGTATACGAGCAGTACTTC
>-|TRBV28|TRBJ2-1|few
CASSFPGLGRGEQFF
TGTGCCAGCAGTTTTCCCGGCCTGGGTCGAGGGGAGCAGTTCTTC
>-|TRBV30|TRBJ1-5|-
CASGVRGRGGNQPQHF
TGTGCCTCTGGAGTGAGGGGCAGGGGTGGCAATCAGCCCCAGCATTTT
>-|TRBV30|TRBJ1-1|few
CAVRGNTEAFF
TGTGCCGTGAGAGGGAACACTGAAGCTTTCTTT
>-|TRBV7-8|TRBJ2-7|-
CASSRSRYEQYF
TGTGCCAGCAGCCGCAGCAGGTACGAGCAGTACTTC
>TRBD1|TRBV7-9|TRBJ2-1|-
CASSNRGGFYEQFF
TGTGCCAGCAGCAACAGGGGTGGATTTTATGAGCAGTTCTTC
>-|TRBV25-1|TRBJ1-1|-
CASSRTYTEAFF
TGTGCCAGCAGCAGGACTTACACTGAAGCTTTCTTT
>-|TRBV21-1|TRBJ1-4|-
CASSTRQVGSEKLFF
TGTGCCAGCAGCACTCGACAGGTTGGGAGTGAAAAACTGTTTTTT
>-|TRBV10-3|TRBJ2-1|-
CANSPGGNTYNEQFF
TGTGCCAACAGTCCAGGGGGGAACACCTACAATGAGCAGTTCTTC
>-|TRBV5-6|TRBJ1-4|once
CASSLGGGQTANEKLFF
TGTGCCAGCAGCTTGGGCGGGGGGCAGACGGCTAATGAAAAACTGTTTTTT
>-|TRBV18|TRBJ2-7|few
CASSQAGAYEQYF
TGTGCCAGCTCACAGGCAGGGGCCTACGAGCAGTACTTC
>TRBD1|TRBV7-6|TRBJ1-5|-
CASSTRQGPNQPQHF
TGTGCCAGCAGCACCCGACAGGGTCCGAATCAGCCCCAGCATTTT
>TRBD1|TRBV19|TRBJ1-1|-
CASIPDRATEAFF
TGTGCCAGTATCCCGGACAGGGCAACTGAAGCTTTCTTT
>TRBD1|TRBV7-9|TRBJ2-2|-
CASSHDRGLTGELFF
TGTGCCAGCAGCCACGACAGGGGGCTCACCGGGGAGCTGTTTTTT
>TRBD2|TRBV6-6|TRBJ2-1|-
CASTPPSGSNEQFF
TGTGCCAGCACTCCCCCTAGCGGCTCCAATGAGCAGTTCTTC
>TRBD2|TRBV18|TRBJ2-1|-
CASSPTSGRMHEQFF
TGTGCCAGCTCGCCGACTAGCGGGAGAATGCATGAGCAGTTCTTC
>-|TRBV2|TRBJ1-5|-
CASSENGRNQPQHF
TGTGCCAGCAGTGAAAACGGGCGCAATCAGCCCCAGCATTTT
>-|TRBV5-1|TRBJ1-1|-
CASSLTGGGNTEAFF
TGCGCCAGCAGCTTGACAGGCGGAGGGAACACTGAAGCTTTCTTT
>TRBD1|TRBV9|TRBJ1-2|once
CASSYAGTDYGYTF
TGTGCCAGCAGCTATGCCGGGACAGACTATGGCTACACCTTC
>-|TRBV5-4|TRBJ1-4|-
CASSPGGTTNEKLFF
TGTGCCAGCAGCCCGGGGGGGACAACTAATGAAAAACTGTTTTTT
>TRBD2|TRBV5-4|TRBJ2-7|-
CALSKAGAGYEQYF
TGTGCCCTAAGCAAAGCGGGAGCGGGTTACGAGCAGTACTTC